This T cell receptor (beta chain) originates from a study of T cell changes during pregnancy in multiple sclerosis (dated by TCRdb to between 2019 and 2020). About the study as a whole: The study examined how the T cell repertoire changed over the course of pregnancy in women with multiple sclerosis.

Comments on this clone: The antigen it binds to is not known. No much larger clonotype is one base removed from it; base qualities were not supplied.

The library came from the immunoSEQ multiplex PCR assay. The source is immuneACCESS, and TCRdb retained only in-frame sequences with V and J called. Part of the clones is not carried over; for the studies checked, unresolved V genes explain less than half of this, and the remainder is unexplained. The sample table lists 70,000 to 80,000 clones, under 95% of them with a count of one. The top ten hold less than 0.45% of the sample. From cysteine to phenylalanine, the CDR3 is 15 amino acids long. This entry keeps only the CDR3 DNA: 45 bases, framed from base 1. Trimming takes 0 bases off V and 1 base off J; junction bases not matched to a gene: 1. The germline V gene sets CDR1 to MNHEY and CDR2 to SVGAGI.

This receptor was identified in a female donor with multiple sclerosis, enrolled in a pregnancy study. The sequences come from CD4+ T cells from peripheral blood mononuclear cells, collected before pregnancy. This sequence uses TRBV6-5 and TRBJ1-1, and 8 bases in between align with TRBD1. The CDR3 is CASSYSGQANTEAFF. The nucleotides are TGTGCCAGCAGTTACTCGGGACAGGCGAACACTGAAGCTTTCTTT.